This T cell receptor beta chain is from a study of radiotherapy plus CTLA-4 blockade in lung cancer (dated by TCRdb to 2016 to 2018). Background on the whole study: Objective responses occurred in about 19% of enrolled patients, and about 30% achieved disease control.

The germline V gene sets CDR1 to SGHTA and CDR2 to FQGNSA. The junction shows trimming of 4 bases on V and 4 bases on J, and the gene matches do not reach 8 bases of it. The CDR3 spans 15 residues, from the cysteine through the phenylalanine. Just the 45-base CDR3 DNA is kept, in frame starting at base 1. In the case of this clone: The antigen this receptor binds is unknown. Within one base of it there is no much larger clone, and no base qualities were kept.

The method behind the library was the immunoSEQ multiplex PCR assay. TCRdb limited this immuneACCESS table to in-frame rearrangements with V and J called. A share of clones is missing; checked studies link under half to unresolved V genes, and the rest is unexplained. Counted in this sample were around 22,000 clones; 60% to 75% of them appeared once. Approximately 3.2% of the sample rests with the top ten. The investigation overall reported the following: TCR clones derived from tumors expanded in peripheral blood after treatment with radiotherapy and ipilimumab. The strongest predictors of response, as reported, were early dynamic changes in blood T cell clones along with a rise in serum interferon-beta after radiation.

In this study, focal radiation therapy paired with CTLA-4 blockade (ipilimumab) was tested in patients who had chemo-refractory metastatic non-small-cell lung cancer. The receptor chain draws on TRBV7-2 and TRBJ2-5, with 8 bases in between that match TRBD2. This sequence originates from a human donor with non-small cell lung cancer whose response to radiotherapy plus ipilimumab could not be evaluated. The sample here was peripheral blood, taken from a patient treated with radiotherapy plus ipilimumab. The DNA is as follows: TGTGCCAGCAGCTCCGCTAGCGGGTGGGGAGAGACCCAGTACTTC. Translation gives CASSSASGWGETQYF.